There are a few counts of the clone carrying this T cell receptor (beta chain). The CDR3 contains 16 residues. The ends lost 5 bases at V and 6 bases at J; junction bases unmatched: 11. Germline loops: CDR1 SEHNR, CDR2 FQNEAQ (reference sequence). The data belong to a study of T-cell reconstitution after alpha-beta-depleted transplantation in children. During its preparation, the TCRbeta library received unique molecular identifiers. TCRdb fed the PCR reads into MiXCR, producing one record per CDR3 protein. The sample carries roughly 300,000 distinct CDR3 sequences, about a tenth recorded once. The V and J genes are TRBV7-9 and TRBJ2-2; 8 nucleotides align to TRBD1. This clonotype was obtained from a human donor who donated a stem cell graft to a child with acute lymphoblastic leukemia. The material was PBMCs from the stem cell graft donor, obtained from the stem cell graft. This CDR3 reads CASSDGTGASAGELFF. CDR3 bases: TGTGCCAGCAGCGACGGGACAGGTGCGAGTGCCGGGGAGCTGTTTTTT.